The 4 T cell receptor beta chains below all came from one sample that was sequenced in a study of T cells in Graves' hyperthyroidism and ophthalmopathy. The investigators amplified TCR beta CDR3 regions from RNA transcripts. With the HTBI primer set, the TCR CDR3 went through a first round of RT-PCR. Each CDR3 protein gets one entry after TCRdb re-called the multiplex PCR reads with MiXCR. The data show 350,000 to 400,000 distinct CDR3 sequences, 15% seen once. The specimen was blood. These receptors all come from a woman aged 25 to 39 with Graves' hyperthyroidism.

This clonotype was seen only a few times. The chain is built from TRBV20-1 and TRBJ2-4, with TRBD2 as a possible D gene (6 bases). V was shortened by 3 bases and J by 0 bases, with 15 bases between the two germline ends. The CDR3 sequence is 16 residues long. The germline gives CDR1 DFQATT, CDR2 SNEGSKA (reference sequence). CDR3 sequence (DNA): TGCAGTGCTAGTCGCGGGAAGAATCTAGCCAAAAACATTCAGTACTTC. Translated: CSASRGKNLAKNIQYF.

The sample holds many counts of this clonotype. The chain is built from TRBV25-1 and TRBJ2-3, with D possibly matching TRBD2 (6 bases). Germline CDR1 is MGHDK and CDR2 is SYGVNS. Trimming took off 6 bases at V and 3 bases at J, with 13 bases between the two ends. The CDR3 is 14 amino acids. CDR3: CASRRTGDTDTQYF. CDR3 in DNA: TGTGCCAGCAGGCGAACGGGGGATACAGATACGCAGTATTTT.

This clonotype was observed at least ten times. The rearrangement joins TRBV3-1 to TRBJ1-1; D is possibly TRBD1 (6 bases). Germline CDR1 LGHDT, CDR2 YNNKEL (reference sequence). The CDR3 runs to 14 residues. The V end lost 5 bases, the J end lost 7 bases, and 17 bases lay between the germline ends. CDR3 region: CASSSWGGAGEAFF. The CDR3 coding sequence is TGTGCCAGCAGCTCCTGGGGGGGGGCGGGTGAAGCTTTCTTT.

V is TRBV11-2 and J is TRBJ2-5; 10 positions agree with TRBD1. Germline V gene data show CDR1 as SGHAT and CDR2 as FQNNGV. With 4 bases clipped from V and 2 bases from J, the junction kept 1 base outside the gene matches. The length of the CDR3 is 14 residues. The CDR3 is CASSWTGGQETQYF. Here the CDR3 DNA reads TGTGCCAGCAGCTGGACAGGGGGGCAAGAGACCCAGTACTTC.